This entry describes one TCR beta chain. The data originate from a study of Ad26.COV2.S vaccination and SARS-CoV-2 variants. For the study at large: Intramuscular Ad26.COV2.S doses were given once or twice, 56 days apart.

The ends were cut back, 5 bases at V and 8 bases at J, with 21 bases in the middle. Germline CDR1 is SGHVS and CDR2 is FNYEAQ. The CDR3 length is 15 residues. Assay: immunoSEQ multiplex PCR; the TCRdb copy retains only in-frame clones and omits some. Of roughly 400,000 clones listed, about 92% were seen once; the top ten hold around 1.8%. The sample's treatment: about 20 received Ad26.COV2.S at low or high dose, single or two shots; 5 received placebo; per-sample allocation not given. Collection of samples fell on day 63 after the first vaccine or placebo injection. Sequenced material: peripheral blood, taken in a trial of Ad26.COV2.S vaccine versus placebo. The receptor was derived from a person between 18 and 60 years old who received the Ad26.COV2.S COVID-19 vaccine or a placebo. The rearrangement uses TRBV7-6 and TRBJ1-2, with D uncertain. Here the CDR3 reads CASSPDDGLQTGYTF. CDR3 in DNA: TGTGCCAGCAGCCCAGACGACGGACTGCAGACCGGCTACACCTTC.